This T cell receptor beta chain is from a study of cytomegalovirus exposure and HLA in healthy donors. The PCR ran on 60 Vbeta and 13 Jbeta primers. The repertoire was sequenced with immunoSEQ multiplex PCR; TCRdb's copy has only in-frame clones and lacks some. This sample carries about 160,000 clones, 78% of them seen once, and the ten largest clones take around 3.3%. There are 15 residues in the CDR3. V was shortened by 1 base and J by 0 bases, with 11 bases between the two germline ends. Per the germline V gene, CDR1 is SGHNT and CDR2 is YYREEE (reference sequence). This clone was seen only a few times.

This chain links TRBV5-4 with TRBJ2-7; D might be TRBD2 (6 bases). The TCR originated in a woman in her forties in good health and CMV-seronegative. The sequencing sample was made of PBMCs. CDR3 nucleotides: TGTGCCAGCAGCTTGAGGGGCGGGGCCTCCTACGAGCAGTACTTC. This sequence encodes CASSLRGGASYEQYF. The complete variable domain, with remaining parts taken from reference TRBV5-4 and TRBJ2-7, reads ETGVTQSPTHLIKTRGQQVTLRCSSQSGHNTVSWYQQALGQGPQFIFQYYREEENGRGNFPPRFSGLQFPNYSSELNVNALELDDSALYLCASSLRGGASYEQYFGPGTRLTVT.